These 32 T cell receptor beta chains were sequenced from one sample in a study of shared clonotypes between healthy human individuals. Measured with immunoSEQ multiplex PCR; TCRdb has only the in-frame clones, and not every one. Here the sample spans a few million clones, 80% to 95% being singletons. Naive CD8 cells lacked CD45RO and underwent positive selection for CCR7, leaving out terminally differentiated effector memory CD45RA+ cells. The sample taken for sequencing was naive CD8+ T cells from PBMCs. These receptors were obtained from a man between 18 and 35 years old in good health. Some clones in this sample may be carry-over from other donors' samples.

The chain has TRBV7-8 and TRBJ1-1; a weak D match, TRBD1 (6 bases). The CDR3 sequence is 17 residues long. The ends were cut back, 1 base at V and 5 bases at J, with 20 bases in the middle. CDR1 is SGHVS and CDR2 is FQNEAQ in the germline V gene. CDR3 loop: CASSLGSGRGSGTEAFF. CDR3 DNA sequence: TGTGCCAGCAGCTTAGGTAGTGGCAGGGGAAGCGGGACTGAAGCTTTCTTT. The whole variable domain, filled in from reference TRBV7-8 and TRBJ1-1, reads GAGVSQSPRYKVAKRGQDVALRCDPISGHVSLFWYQQALGQGPEFLTYFQNEAQLDKSGLPSDRFFAERPEGSVSTLKIQRTQQEDSAVYLCASSLGSGRGSGTEAFFGQGTRLTVV.

The chain has TRBV15 and TRBJ2-7, with TRBD1 identical over 9 bases. Germline CDR1 reads LNHNV; CDR2 reads YYDKDF (reference sequence). The length of the CDR3 is 16 residues. Losses at the gene ends were 1 base for V and 4 bases for J; bases not matched to a gene: 8. The CDR3 bases are TGTGCCACCAGCAGAGCCCTAAACAGGGGGCAGTACGAGCAGTACTTC. Protein product: CATSRALNRGQYEQYF. The full variable domain, rest sourced from reference TRBV15 and TRBJ2-7, is DAMVIQNPRYQVTQFGKPVTLSCSQTLNHNVMYWYQQKSSQAPKLLFHYYDKDFNNEADTPDNFQSRRPNTSFCFLDIRSPGLGDTAMYLCATSRALNRGQYEQYFGPGTRLTVT.

A word on this clone: This CDR3 is also generated by other DNA sequences in the sample. The V gene is TRBV7-9, the J gene TRBJ2-7; D gene ambiguous. V shed 8 bases and J shed 7 bases, with 3 bases lying between them. The CDR3 is 8 residues long. CDR1 SEHNR and CDR2 FQNEAQ come from the germline V gene (reference sequence). The CDR3 region is CASPEQYF. The CDR3 DNA sequence: TGTGCCAGCCCAGAGCAGTACTTC.

The V call is TRBV27, the J call TRBJ2-5; maybe TRBD1 (6 bases). This CDR3 spans 16 amino acids. Germline CDR1 reads MNHEY; CDR2 reads SMNVEV (reference sequence). Trimming cost V 5 bases and J 2 bases, with 18 bases left between them. CDR3: CASSPTPLGTQETQYF. DNA of the CDR3: TGTGCCAGCAGTCCCACCCCGCTAGGGACACAAGAGACCCAGTACTTC.

The gene calls are TRBV19 and TRBJ2-7; perhaps TRBD1 as D (6 bases). This CDR3 spans 12 amino acids. V was shortened by 5 bases and J by 3 bases, with 8 bases between the two germline ends. Germline lookup yields CDR1 LNHDA and CDR2 SQIVND (reference sequence). The CDR3 DNA reads as TGTGCCAGTAGTGACAGGCACTACGAGCAGTACTTC. Protein sequence: CASSDRHYEQYF. Full variable domain (remainder filled in from reference TRBV19 and TRBJ2-7): DGGITQSPKYLFRKEGQNVTLSCEQNLNHDAMYWYRQDPGQGLRLIYYSQIVNDFQKGDIAEGYSVSREKKESFPLTVTSAQKNPTAFYLCASSDRHYEQYFGPGTRLTVT.

The chain uses TRBV18 and TRBJ2-2, with TRBD2 as a possible D gene (6 bases). Per the germline V gene, CDR1 is KGHSH and CDR2 is LQKENI. V was trimmed by 6 bases and J by 4 bases, leaving 9 bases between them. The CDR3 sequence is 13 residues long. The CDR3 DNA sequence: TGTGCCAGCTCTCGGACTACCACCGGGGAGCTGTTTTTT. It translates to CASSRTTTGELFF.

The chain employs TRBV7-8 and TRBJ1-5; no clear D gene. Germline values: CDR1 SGHVS, CDR2 FQNEAQ. The CDR3 has 16 residues. V lost 5 bases, J lost 2 bases, and 16 bases lay in between. The chain's CDR3 is CASSPGPGSRNQPQHF. The CDR3 DNA sequence: TGTGCCAGCAGCCCCGGACCAGGATCGCGCAATCAGCCCCAGCATTTT.

J is TRBJ2-2 and V is TRBV6-1; no reliable D call. CDR1 is MNHNS and CDR2 is SASEGT in the germline V gene. V was shortened by 6 bases and J by 0 bases, with 11 bases between the two germline ends. The CDR3 is 15 amino acids. This chain's CDR3 is CASSFWSSNTGELFF. CDR3 coding DNA: TGTGCCAGCAGCTTTTGGTCATCGAACACCGGGGAGCTGTTTTTT.

The V and J genes are TRBV4-1 and TRBJ2-5; the match to TRBD2 covers 10 bases. The CDR3 is 17 residues long. Germline V gives CDR1 MGHRA, CDR2 YSYEKL. Unmatched junction bases numbered 11, after V lost 0 bases and J lost 7 bases. The CDR3 spells CASSQEATLAGVGTQYF. CDR3 coding DNA: TGCGCCAGCAGCCAAGAGGCGACGCTAGCGGGAGTAGGGACCCAGTACTTC.

The rearrangement joins TRBV5-6 to TRBJ1-2; 7 nucleotides match TRBD1. Germline assignment: CDR1 SGHDT and CDR2 YYEEEE. V was pared by 3 bases and J by 3 bases, with 5 bases of the junction left unmatched. The CDR3 sequence is 14 residues long. The CDR3 loop reads CASSSQTGHYGYTF. The CDR3 DNA sequence: TGTGCCAGCAGCTCCCAGACAGGGCACTATGGCTACACCTTC.

The CDR3 DNA is TGTGCCAGCAGTCTAACTAGCTGGACCTACGAGCAGTACTTC. Residues: CASSLTSWTYEQYF. V usage is TRBV27 and J usage is TRBJ2-7; D might be TRBD2 (6 bases). The CDR3 is 14 amino acids. Per germline, CDR1 MNHEY and CDR2 SMNVEV (reference sequence). Trimming left V 5 bases short and J 2 bases short, with 13 bases between.

The V call is TRBV6-1, the J call TRBJ1-5; TRBD1 is a possible D gene (5 bases). V was trimmed by 2 bases and J by 3 bases, leaving 23 bases between them. CDR1 and CDR2 (germline): MNHNS, SASEGT. The CDR3 sequence is 19 residues long. The CDR3 coding sequence is TGTGCCAGCAGTGAATCGTGGGGGTTCAGGGCCTCCTTCAATCAGCCCCAGCATTTT. This encodes CASSESWGFRASFNQPQHF.

The rearrangement uses TRBV7-9 and TRBJ1-2, with D tentatively TRBD1 (5 bases). V lost 7 bases and J 4 bases, leaving 16 bases between the germline ends. There are 14 residues in the CDR3. The germline V gene has CDR1 SEHNR and CDR2 FQNEAQ (reference sequence). CDR3 nucleotide sequence: TGTGCCAGCAACCAGAGGAACAGGCTCTATGGCTACACCTTC. It is translated as CASNQRNRLYGYTF.

This clone was counted once. The J gene is TRBJ2-3, the V gene TRBV11-2, with D perhaps matching TRBD2 (6 bases). The germline V and J ends were trimmed by 5 bases and 4 bases, with 22 bases remaining between them. Germline V gene sequence: CDR1 SGHAT, CDR2 FQNNGV. This CDR3 is 17 amino acids long. The CDR3 bases are TGTGCCAGCAGCGCCAGCGAATATCGGGAGAAAGCAGATACGCAGTATTTT. This sequence encodes CASSASEYREKADTQYF.

The chain recombines TRBV6-1 with TRBJ1-2; 10 bases are a match to TRBD1. Germline V gives CDR1 MNHNS, CDR2 SASEGT. V shed 2 bases and J 3 bases; nucleotides not matched to a gene: 9. This CDR3 spans 17 amino acids. CDR3 DNA sequence: TGTGCCAGCAGTGAACTCGAGACAGGGGGCGAGCACTATGGCTACACCTTC. Encoded protein: CASSELETGGEHYGYTF.

V gene TRBV13 combines with J gene TRBJ2-4, with 13 positions matching TRBD2. The CDR3 totals 19 residues. Germline CDR1 is PRHDT and CDR2 is FYEKMQ (reference sequence). Trimming took 6 bases from V and 0 from J; bases not matched to a gene: 11. CDR3 in amino acids: CASRRTSGGGDLAKNIQYF. DNA for the CDR3: TGTGCCAGCAGAAGGACTAGCGGGGGCGGGGACCTAGCCAAAAACATTCAGTACTTC. Complete variable domain (other parts from reference TRBV13 and TRBJ2-4): AAGVIQSPRHLIKEKRETATLKCYPIPRHDTVYWYQQGPGQDPQFLISFYEKMQSDKGSIPDRFSAQQFSDYHSELNMSSLELGDSALYFCASRRTSGGGDLAKNIQYFGAGTRLSVL.

This chain uses TRBV5-1 with TRBJ1-6; D is perhaps TRBD1 (5 bases). The V gene lost 0 bases and the J gene lost 9 bases, with 7 bases spanning the gap. The CDR3 has 13 residues. The germline gives CDR1 SGHRS, CDR2 YFSETQ. The CDR3 loop is CASSLERGSPLHF. Here the CDR3 DNA reads TGCGCCAGCAGCTTGGAGAGGGGTTCACCCCTCCACTTT.

The rearrangement uses TRBV27 and TRBJ1-1; tentative D call: TRBD1 (5 bases). Trimming cost V 0 bases and J 6 bases, with 14 bases left between them. The CDR3 extends over 15 amino acids. Germline lookup yields CDR1 MNHEY and CDR2 SMNVEV (reference sequence). The CDR3 bases are TGTGCCAGCAGTTTATCGAGCGGGGGTAGAGCTGAAGCTTTCTTT. This translates into CASSLSSGGRAEAFF.

The V gene is TRBV10-2, the J gene TRBJ2-1, with no clear D. V was cut by 3 bases and J by 3 bases, with 12 bases left in between. Germline lookup yields CDR1 WSHSY and CDR2 SAAADI. The CDR3 runs 15 residues. The CDR3 protein is CASSDRLPGYNEQFF. CDR3 bases: TGCGCCAGCAGTGACCGTCTGCCGGGCTACAATGAGCAGTTCTTC.

CDR3 in amino acids: CASSSPQREPTGELFF. In DNA form, the CDR3 reads TGTGCCAGCAGCTCCCCTCAACGGGAGCCCACCGGGGAGCTGTTTTTT. The chain employs TRBV7-9 and TRBJ2-2; D perhaps matches TRBD2 (6 bases). The CDR3 is 16 amino acids. Germline CDR1 and CDR2: SEHNR and FQNEAQ (reference sequence). The ends were cut back, 4 bases at V and 4 bases at J, with 16 bases in the middle.

The gene calls are TRBV18 and TRBJ1-4, with a possible D match to TRBD1 (6 bases). CDR1 is KGHSH, CDR2 LQKENI, per germline. This CDR3 is built from 17 residues. V lost 5 bases and J lost 5, with 21 bases in between. The CDR3 region has the DNA TGTGCCAGCTCATCGTCTAATGTCCAGGGGCTAAATGAAAAACTGTTTTTT. It codes for CASSSSNVQGLNEKLFF. Filled out from reference TRBV18 and TRBJ1-4, the complete variable domain reads NAGVMQNPRHLVRRRGQEARLRCSPMKGHSHVYWYRQLPEEGLKFMVYLQKENIIDESGMPKERFSAEFPKEGPSILRIQQVVRGDSAAYFCASSSSNVQGLNEKLFFGSGTQLSVL.

V usage is TRBV6-5 and J usage is TRBJ2-7; D uncertain. The CDR3 extends over 15 amino acids. The ends were cut back, 2 bases at V and 6 bases at J, with 17 bases in the middle. CDR1 is MNHEY and CDR2 is SVGAGI in the germline V gene. CDR3 residues: CASSYGSHQSGEQYF. The CDR3 DNA is TGTGCCAGCAGTTACGGGTCCCACCAATCGGGCGAGCAGTACTTC.

This clone was seen only once. In the same sample, other DNA sequences code for this CDR3. The chain couples TRBV27 to TRBJ1-5, with 8 nucleotides matching TRBD1. The length of the CDR3 is 14 residues. V shed 5 bases and J 4 bases; nucleotides not matched to a gene: 4. Per the germline V gene, CDR1 is MNHEY and CDR2 is SMNVEV (reference sequence). As DNA, the CDR3 is TGTGCCAGCAGTCGAAGACAGGGGAATCAGCCCCAGCATTTT. Its translation: CASSRRQGNQPQHF.

This clone has a handful of counts. The chain joins TRBV5-1 to TRBJ1-1; weak D call: TRBD1 (6 bases). Germline V gene sequence: CDR1 SGHRS, CDR2 YFSETQ. V dropped 4 bases and J dropped 1 base, with 11 bases sitting between them. CDR3 length: 14 residues. CDR3 sequence: CASSTNRENTEAFF. The CDR3 DNA follows: TGCGCCAGCAGCACAAACAGGGAGAACACTGAAGCTTTCTTT.

V gene TRBV7-9 combines with J gene TRBJ2-1; the D gene is possibly TRBD1 (6 bases). V lost 2 bases and J lost 10, with 15 bases in between. Germline assignment: CDR1 SEHNR and CDR2 FQNEAQ (reference sequence). CDR3 size: 14 residues. The CDR3 nucleotides read TGTGCCAGCAGCTTAATCACAGGGTCCAAGGAGCAGTTCTTC. Its translation is CASSLITGSKEQFF.

This rearrangement joins TRBV9 to TRBJ1-5; D is possibly TRBD1 (5 bases). V dropped 3 bases and J dropped 7 bases, with 14 bases sitting between them. Germline CDR1 SGDLS, CDR2 YYNGEE. This CDR3 region has 14 residues. Written as DNA, the CDR3 is TGTGCCAGCAGCGCAGGGCACGGAGGCCAGCCCCAGCATTTT. Translated: CASSAGHGGQPQHF.

The chain joins TRBV29-1 to TRBJ2-5; 7 nucleotides match TRBD1. With the DNA end fitting TRBJ2-7 better, the J assignment may be wrong. The CDR3 length is 13 residues. Germline V gene data show CDR1 as SQVTM and CDR2 as ANQGSEA. The CDR3 is CSVAGTATYEQYF. The CDR3 DNA is TGCAGCGTTGCCGGGACAGCGACCTACGAGCAGTACTTC.

This clone has just a few counts. Additional DNA sequences in this sample encode the identical CDR3. The gene calls are TRBV28 and TRBJ1-5; D gene uncertain. This CDR3 spans 11 amino acids. Germline CDR1 reads MDHEN; CDR2 reads SYDVKM. V was pared by 3 bases and J by 6 bases, with 3 bases between. This CDR3 is CASSFPQPQHF. The DNA of the CDR3 is TGTGCCAGCAGTTTCCCTCAGCCCCAGCATTTT.

This chain links TRBV7-9 with TRBJ2-7, with D possibly matching TRBD1 (6 bases). V was shortened by 5 bases and J by 4 bases, with 18 bases between the two germline ends. In germline, CDR1 is SEHNR, CDR2 FQNEAQ (reference sequence). The CDR3 contains 15 residues. The CDR3 bases are TGTGCCAGCAGCCCGGGCAGCAGGGACAAGTACGAGCAGTACTTC. Translated: CASSPGSRDKYEQYF.

The CDR3: CASSQSGPDVNYGYTF. In nucleotides, the CDR3 is TGTGCCAGCAGCCAATCTGGGCCAGATGTTAACTATGGCTACACCTTC. The chain couples TRBV16 to TRBJ1-2; D gene uncertain. The V gene's germline CDR1 is KGHSY and CDR2 FQNENV. The ends were cut back, 0 bases at V and 1 base at J, with 12 bases in the middle. This CDR3 spans 16 amino acids.

The chain employs TRBV11-2 and TRBJ1-1; D is unresolved. CDR3 size: 14 residues. Germline V gene data show CDR1 as SGHAT and CDR2 as FQNNGV. V shed 5 bases and J shed 10 bases, with 20 bases lying between them. CDR3 loop: CASSRGPSLSLAFF. As DNA, the CDR3 is TGTGCCAGCAGCCGAGGTCCGAGCTTGTCTTTAGCTTTCTTT.

The V call is TRBV5-1, the J call TRBJ2-7; the D is unclear. The CDR3 length is 15 residues. Germline CDR1 reads SGHRS; CDR2 reads YFSETQ. Trimming cost V 0 bases and J 1 base, with 11 bases left between them. For the CDR3, the DNA is TGCGCCAGCAGCTTGGAGAGTCAGCTGTCCTACGAGCAGTACTTC. Amino acid sequence: CASSLESQLSYEQYF.